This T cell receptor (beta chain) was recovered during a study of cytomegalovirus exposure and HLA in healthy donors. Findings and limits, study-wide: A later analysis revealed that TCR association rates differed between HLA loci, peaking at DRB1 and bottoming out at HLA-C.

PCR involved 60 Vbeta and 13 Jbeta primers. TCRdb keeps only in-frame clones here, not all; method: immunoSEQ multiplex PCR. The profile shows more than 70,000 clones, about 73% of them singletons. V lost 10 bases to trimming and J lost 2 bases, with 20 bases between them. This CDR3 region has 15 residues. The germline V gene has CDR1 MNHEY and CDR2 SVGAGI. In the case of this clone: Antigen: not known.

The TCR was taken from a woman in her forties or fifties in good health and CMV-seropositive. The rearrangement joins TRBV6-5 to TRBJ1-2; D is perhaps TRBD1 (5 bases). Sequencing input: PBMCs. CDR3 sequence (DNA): TGTGCCACTAGTTATCGGGGACTAGACAACTATGGCTACACCTTC. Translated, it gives CATSYRGLDNYGYTF.